What follows are 20 T cell receptor beta chains derived from one specimen sequenced in a study of blood T cells in healthy people across ages (dated by TCRdb to between 2015 and 2017). Receptor libraries were prepared by 5' RACE. Sequencer: Illumina HiSeq 2500. A second PCR of roughly 6 to 11 cycles was run with a J-beta primer mix and a sample-barcoded 5' primer. TCRdb applied fastp at Q25 and MiXCR to the public reads, then kept only in-frame beta chains. Rows are combined by CDR3 protein, so each entry shows the most common genes and DNA. This sample holds about 1.4 million distinct CDR3 sequences; roughly 59% were observed only once. The ten most abundant clones make up 6.5% to 8% of the sample. Specimen: blood. The receptors here all came from a young man in good health.

This chain uses TRBV14 with TRBJ1-2; 8 bases fit TRBD1. This CDR3 comprises 16 residues. Looked up from germline, CDR1 is SGHDN and CDR2 is FVKESK. Trimming took 1 base from V and 6 from J; bases not matched to a gene: 10. CDR3 bases: TGTGCCAGCAGCCAAGGGGCAGGGGGCGCAAATCATGGCTACACCTTC. Amino acids: CASSQGAGGANHGYTF.

This clonotype was counted a few times. The chain recombines TRBV14 with TRBJ2-6; TRBD1 is a possible D gene (6 bases). Germline V lookup: CDR1 SGHDN, CDR2 FVKESK. V was pared by 0 bases and J by 3 bases, with 12 bases between. The CDR3 loop spans 17 amino acids. The CDR3 DNA reads TGTGCCAGCAGCCAAGAGGGAAACAGGGTTGGGGCCAACGTCCTGACTTTC. Translation: CASSQEGNRVGANVLTF.

The chain is built from TRBV24-1 and TRBJ2-1, with a tentative D call TRBD1 (6 bases). The ends were cut back, 6 bases at V and 7 bases at J, with 18 bases in the middle. This CDR3 has 15 residues. Germline CDR1 KGHDR, CDR2 SFDVKD. CDR3 protein: CATSKPREGGNEQFF. The DNA of the CDR3 is TGTGCCACCAGTAAGCCTCGGGAAGGGGGTAATGAGCAGTTCTTC.

The chain uses TRBV6-5 and TRBJ1-1, with 8 positions matching TRBD1. The V gene end was trimmed by 5 bases and the J gene end by 0 bases; junction bases not matched to a gene: 8. This CDR3 is built from 16 residues. Germline CDR1 MNHEY, CDR2 SVGAGI. The CDR3 DNA sequence: TGTGCCAGCAGTAAAAAACAGGGGGGGGTGAACACTGAAGCTTTCTTT. Protein sequence: CASSKKQGGVNTEAFF.

J is TRBJ2-5 and V is TRBV20-1; the D gene is possibly TRBD2 (6 bases). The CDR3 spans 13 residues. CDR1 is DFQATT and CDR2 is SNEGSKA in the germline V gene (reference sequence). Trimming left V 3 bases short and J 5 bases short, with 13 bases between. CDR3 in amino acids: CSARHWEVETQYF. In nucleotides, the CDR3 is TGCAGTGCTAGGCACTGGGAGGTGGAGACCCAGTACTTC.

V usage is TRBV7-2 and J usage is TRBJ2-6; tentatively, D is TRBD2 (6 bases). Germline V gene lookup returns CDR1 SGHTA and CDR2 FQGNSA. Trimming took off 5 bases at V and 3 bases at J, with 11 bases between the two ends. This CDR3 is 15 amino acids long. In DNA form, the CDR3 reads TGTGCCAGCAGCCTGGAGGGGCATGGGGCCAACGTCCTGACTTTC. This codes for CASSLEGHGANVLTF.

The chain is built from TRBV20-1 and TRBJ1-1, with TRBD1 identical over 7 bases. CDR3 size: 18 residues. Per the germline V gene, CDR1 is DFQATT and CDR2 is SNEGSKA (reference sequence). V lost 3 bases to trimming and J lost 2 bases; unmatched junction nucleotides: 18. The CDR3 sequence: CSASPSPQGTIPNTEAFF. CDR3 sequence (DNA): TGCAGTGCTAGCCCTAGTCCACAGGGGACGATCCCTAACACTGAAGCTTTCTTT.

The gene calls are TRBV3-1 and TRBJ2-5, with D perhaps TRBD1 or TRBD2 (5 bases each). Germline V lookup: CDR1 LGHDT, CDR2 YNNKEL (reference sequence). The CDR3 consists of 18 residues. V gave up 3 bases and J gave up 2 bases, with 22 bases separating them. The CDR3 here is CASSHARGELRSQETQYF. In DNA, the CDR3 is TGTGCCAGCAGCCACGCCCGAGGGGAGCTCCGATCTCAAGAGACCCAGTACTTC.

The chain is built from TRBV28 and TRBJ2-5; 10 nucleotides line up with TRBD2. This CDR3 region has 19 residues. Per germline, CDR1 MDHEN and CDR2 SYDVKM. The V segment lost 3 bases and the J segment 11 bases; nucleotides outside the gene matches: 24. Written as DNA, the CDR3 is TGTGCCAGCAGTTTTCAATTCGGGCTAGCGGGAGTACCTAACAATGAGCAGTACTTC. Its protein is CASSFQFGLAGVPNNEQYF.

This rearrangement joins TRBV19 to TRBJ2-6, with D tentatively TRBD2 (6 bases). CDR3 length equals 15 residues. V was pared by 9 bases and J by 3 bases, with 15 bases between. CDR1 is LNHDA, CDR2 SQIVND, per germline (reference sequence). This chain's CDR3 is CASRDLVSGANVLTF. CDR3 coding DNA: TGTGCCAGCCGGGACTTGGTTAGTGGGGCCAACGTCCTGACTTTC.

This clonotype was detected only once. The chain has TRBV27 and TRBJ2-1; no clear D. Germline V gene sequence: CDR1 MNHEY, CDR2 SMNVEV (reference sequence). CDR3 length: 15 amino acids. The V end lost 5 bases, the J end lost 5 bases, and 16 bases lay between the germline ends. The CDR3 sequence: CASSHTDLTNNEQFF. For the CDR3, the DNA is TGTGCCAGCAGTCACACAGACCTCACTAACAATGAGCAGTTCTTC.

The chain is built from TRBV2 and TRBJ1-6, with D perhaps matching TRBD1 (6 bases). CDR1 is SNHLY and CDR2 is FYNNEI in the germline V gene. V dropped 8 bases and J dropped 6 bases, with 20 bases sitting between them. This CDR3 region has 16 residues. The CDR3 bases are TGTGCCAGCCTCAGGGGAATCGGAGGGCGTAATTCACCCCTCCACTTT. It codes for CASLRGIGGRNSPLHF. The variable domain in full, with the rest retrieved from reference TRBV2 and TRBJ1-6, is EPEVTQTPSHQVTQMGQEVILRCVPISNHLYFYWYRQILGQKVEFLVSFYNNEISEKSEIFDDQFSVERPDGSNFTLKIRSTKLEDSAMYFCASLRGIGGRNSPLHFGNGTRLTVT.

The CDR3 loop is CASSPTGGGSVYEQYF. For the CDR3, the DNA is TGTGCCAGCAGCCCCACGGGAGGCGGGTCGGTTTACGAGCAGTACTTC. The V gene is TRBV7-9, the J gene TRBJ2-5, with 7 bases aligning to TRBD2. The J call may not be correct, given that the DNA end is closer to TRBJ2-7. Germline assignment: CDR1 SEHNR and CDR2 FQNEAQ (reference sequence). The CDR3 covers 16 residues.

This clonotype was found once. The chain uses TRBV3-1 and TRBJ2-1; D remains unclear. The V end lost 1 base, the J end lost 6 bases, and 10 bases lay between the germline ends. The CDR3 is 14 amino acids. Germline lookup yields CDR1 LGHDT and CDR2 YNNKEL (reference sequence). The CDR3 loop reads CASSQVGVCNEQFF. The CDR3 bases are TGTGCCAGCAGCCAAGTTGGCGTCTGCAATGAGCAGTTCTTC.

The table lists this clonotype with a few counts. This chain connects TRBV12-5 to TRBJ2-1; D call uncertain. CDR3 length: 16 amino acids. Germline CDR1 is LGHNT and CDR2 is FRNRAP. The germline V and J ends were trimmed by 0 bases and 3 bases, with 12 bases remaining between them. DNA for the CDR3: TGTGCTAGTGGTTTGGTACTTGGCGCCAGCTACAATGAGCAGTTCTTC. Encoded protein: CASGLVLGASYNEQFF.

This clonotype occurred a few times. The chain employs TRBV9 and TRBJ2-5, with D perhaps matching TRBD1 or TRBD2 (5 bases each). Per the germline V gene, CDR1 is SGDLS and CDR2 is YYNGEE. V gave up 4 bases and J gave up 4 bases, with 17 bases separating them. CDR3 size: 15 residues. CDR3 nucleotides: TGTGCCAGCAGCTCAAAGACGAGGGGACGAGAGACCCAGTACTTC. As protein: CASSSKTRGRETQYF.

The chain links TRBV29-1 to TRBJ2-7; perhaps TRBD1 as D (6 bases). This CDR3 is 13 amino acids long. With 7 bases removed from V and 3 bases from J, the gap between germline ends came to 16 bases. The germline gives CDR1 SQVTM, CDR2 ANQGSEA. In DNA form, the CDR3 reads TGCAGCGCCGGTCGGGACACATACTACGAGCAGTACTTC. Residues: CSAGRDTYYEQYF.

This chain links TRBV6-2 or TRBV6-3 with TRBJ2-4, with 8 bases identical to TRBD1. The ends lost 5 bases at V and 9 bases at J; junction bases unmatched: 9. The CDR3 totals 14 residues. Germline lookup yields CDR1 MNHEY and CDR2 SVGEGT. The CDR3 nucleotides are TGTGCCAGCAGTCCCGGACAGGGAAGGGGCATTCAGTACTTC. This translates into CASSPGQGRGIQYF.

This clonotype was counted only a few times. This chain joins TRBV10-3 and TRBJ2-5, with 9 bases that match TRBD1. With 0 bases clipped from V and 5 bases from J, the junction kept 4 bases outside the gene matches. This CDR3 is built from 15 residues. Germline lookup yields CDR1 ENHRY and CDR2 SYGVKD. CDR3 amino acids: CAISESTGGEETQYF. Here the CDR3 DNA reads TGTGCCATCAGTGAGTCGACAGGGGGTGAGGAGACCCAGTACTTC.

This sequence joins TRBV6-1 and TRBJ2-4; D remains ambiguous. The V gene lost 2 bases and the J gene lost 6 bases, with 14 bases spanning the gap. The length of the CDR3 is 15 residues. Looked up from germline, CDR1 is MNHNS and CDR2 is SASEGT. CDR3 nucleotide sequence: TGTGCCAGCAGTGAAAACTGGAGCAAGGGAAACATTCAGTACTTC. It specifies CASSENWSKGNIQYF.